A selection of T cell receptor beta chains follows, all from one sample in a study of blood T cell repertoires in COVID-19. Repertoires were generated with immunoSEQ multiplex PCR, while TCRdb's copy carries only in-frame clones and drops some. The table lists approximately 210,000 clones, roughly nine tenths of them singletons, with 0.65% to 0.95% in the top ten. The specimen was peripheral blood. The receptors come from a woman aged 70-85 years with acute or convalescent COVID-19. The CDR3 runs from the conserved cysteine through the conserved F or W. A D gene is named only where the DNA matches it firmly. Not all rows give a size; the values are once, few, many and, for expanded clones, a class.

v_call	clone_size	j_call	d_call	cdr3_nt	cdr3_aa
TRBV7-6	.	TRBJ2-3	TRBD2	TGTGCCAGCAGCTTACTAGCGCGGGGGAATGGAGATACGCAGTATTTT	CASSLLARGNGDTQYF
TRBV28	.	TRBJ2-2	.	TGTGCCAGCAGTTTTCGCGTCACCGGGGAGCTGTTTTTT	CASSFRVTGELFF
TRBV28	.	TRBJ1-5	.	TGTGCCAGCACCGCTTCGGGGGGTAGCAATCAGCCCCAGCATTTT	CASTASGGSNQPQHF
TRBV19	.	TRBJ1-6	.	TGTGCCAGTAGTTCCCCCCCGGGGAGCTCCTATAATTCACCCCTCCACTTT	CASSSPPGSSYNSPLHF
TRBV12-3/TRBV12-4	.	TRBJ1-1	.	TGTGCCAGCAGTTTTATGGGAGTCACTGAAGCTTTCTTT	CASSFMGVTEAFF
TRBV2	.	TRBJ1-5	.	TGTGCCAGCCGTCGGGGGGCTGCGCGCAGTCAGCCCCAGCATTTT	CASRRGAARSQPQHF
TRBV6-6	.	TRBJ1-3	TRBD1	TGTGCCAGCAGGGGACAGGACTCTGGAAACACCATATATTTT	CASRGQDSGNTIYF
TRBV2	.	TRBJ1-2	.	TGTGCCAGCGGCGACGGGTACTATGGCTACACCTTC	CASGDGYYGYTF
TRBV3-1/TRBV3-2	.	TRBJ2-1	TRBD2	TGTGCCAGCAGCCTTCGACTAGCGGGAGCGGATGAGCAGTTCTTC	CASSLRLAGADEQFF
TRBV6-5	.	TRBJ1-4	TRBD1	TGTGCCAGCAGTTACTCCCCGGGACAGGCAAATGAAAAACTGTTTTTT	CASSYSPGQANEKLFF
TRBV5-1	.	TRBJ1-3	.	TGCGCCAGCAGCGGGGGAGGCTCTGGAAACACCATATATTTT	CASSGGGSGNTIYF
TRBV19	.	TRBJ2-1	TRBD2	TGTGCCAGTAGTACGACTAGCAGCTACAATGAGCAGTTCTTC	CASSTTSSYNEQFF
TRBV6-5	.	TRBJ2-7	.	TGTGCCAGCAGCGGACAGGCGGGGAACTACGAGCAGTACTTC	CASSGQAGNYEQYF
TRBV6-5	.	TRBJ1-1	.	TGTGCCACCACTCCCCGTGTCGGGGGGGCTTTCTTT	CATTPRVGGAFF
TRBV15	.	TRBJ1-2	TRBD1	TGTGCCACCAGCGGGACAGGGGTAGGCTACACCTTC	CATSGTGVGYTF
TRBV6-5	.	TRBJ1-4	TRBD1	TGTGCCAGCAGTCCAGGGGGCAGGGGTGGCGAAAAACTGTTTTTT	CASSPGGRGGEKLFF
TRBV7-8	.	TRBJ2-1	TRBD1	TGTGCCAGCAGCTCATCCGGGACAGGACAGTTCTTC	CASSSSGTGQFF
TRBV6-5	.	TRBJ1-1	.	TGTGCCAGCAGTTACTACCTGGACAGAGAGGGAGCTTTCTTT	CASSYYLDREGAFF
TRBV5-1	.	TRBJ2-1	.	TGCGCCAGCAGCTCGGACTCCAGCTCCTACAATGAGCAGTTCTTC	CASSSDSSSYNEQFF
TRBV27	.	TRBJ2-7	.	TGTGCCAGCAGTTTAAGGTACCAGGGGTTATACGAGCAGTACTTC	CASSLRYQGLYEQYF
TRBV5-1	.	TRBJ2-7	.	TGCGCCAGCAGCTTGATCCAGGGGTCCATGTACGAGCAGTACTTC	CASSLIQGSMYEQYF
TRBV28	.	TRBJ2-3	TRBD1	TGTGCCAGCACCCCCAGGGGGCAGGGCACAGATACGCAGTATTTT	CASTPRGQGTDTQYF
TRBV5-6	.	TRBJ1-1	.	TGTGCCAGCAGACTTATCGCGGTTCGAGCTGAAGCTTTCTTT	CASRLIAVRAEAFF
TRBV24-1	.	TRBJ2-3	.	TGTGCCACCAGTGAGTCAAGGGGTAGGGGGACAGATACGCAGTATTTT	CATSESRGRGTDTQYF
TRBV6-5	.	TRBJ2-7	.	TGTGCCAGCAAATACAGGGGAGGCGAGCAGTACTTC	CASKYRGGEQYF
TRBV20-1	once	TRBJ1-5	.	TGCAGTGCTAGTTCTGGAACAGGGAATGGACAGCCCCAGCATTTT	CSASSGTGNGQPQHF
TRBV5-5	.	TRBJ2-5	.	TGTGCCAGCAGCTGGACTACTCAAGAGACCCAGTACTTC	CASSWTTQETQYF
TRBV28	once	TRBJ1-3	.	TGTGCCAGCCGCCGGCGGGATCGACGATACCCGACTGGAAACACCATATATTTT	CASRRRDRRYPTGNTIYF
TRBV15	.	TRBJ1-5	TRBD1	TGTGCCACCAGCAGTCCGGACAGGGGGCGCTTGCCCCAGCATTTT	CATSSPDRGRLPQHF
TRBV11-2	once	TRBJ1-3	TRBD1	TGTGCCAGCAGCTCTTCGACAGGGGGCGGAAACACCATATATTTT	CASSSSTGGGNTIYF
TRBV11-2	.	TRBJ1-5	.	TGTGCCAGCAGCTCGGGACAAGGATTACCCCAGCATTTT	CASSSGQGLPQHF
TRBV10-3	.	TRBJ2-1	TRBD2	TGTGCCATCAGGCGGGAGGCCAACTCCTACAATGAGCAGTTCTTC	CAIRREANSYNEQFF
TRBV7-2	.	TRBJ2-1	.	TGTGCCAGCAGCTTAGAAGGTCGGGGGAACTACAATGAGCAGTTCTTC	CASSLEGRGNYNEQFF
TRBV11-3	.	TRBJ1-1	.	TGTGCCAGCAGCTTAGCTGGAGGGCCGAACACTGAAGCTTTCTTT	CASSLAGGPNTEAFF
TRBV11-2	.	TRBJ2-1	TRBD2	TGTGCCAGCAGCTTAGATCCGACTAGCGGGAGGTATGAGCAGTTCTTC	CASSLDPTSGRYEQFF
TRBV29-1	.	TRBJ1-5	.	TGCAGCGTACAAAATAGCAATCAGCCCCAGCATTTT	CSVQNSNQPQHF
TRBV5-1	.	TRBJ1-3	.	TGCGCCAGCAGCTGGGGGGACCAGCGGGGAAACACCATATATTTT	CASSWGDQRGNTIYF
TRBV28	once	TRBJ2-2	.	TGTGCCAGCAGTTTAACCAGGGGACACACCGGGGAGCTGTTTTTT	CASSLTRGHTGELFF
TRBV6-6	.	TRBJ1-1	TRBD1	TGTGCCAGCAGTTATCCGCCGGGACAGCTGGGGACTGAAGCTTTCTTT	CASSYPPGQLGTEAFF
TRBV6-5	.	TRBJ1-6	.	TGTGCCAGCACTTATAACAGGGACTCACCCCTCCACTTT	CASTYNRDSPLHF
TRBV6-2/TRBV6-3	.	TRBJ2-5	TRBD2	TGTGCCAGCAGTTACCCAGGGACTAGCGGGAGAAGCTTAAAGACCCAGTACTTC	CASSYPGTSGRSLKTQYF
TRBV28	once	TRBJ1-2	TRBD1	TGTGCCAGCAGCCAGGACAGGGGGCCAACGAACTATGGCTACACCTTC	CASSQDRGPTNYGYTF
TRBV25-1	once	TRBJ1-6	TRBD1	TGTGCCAGCAGTGACCAATTGAGCAGGGGGAATTCACCCCTCCACTTT	CASSDQLSRGNSPLHF
TRBV12-3/TRBV12-4	.	TRBJ2-1	.	TGTGCCAGCAGTTTCACTAGCCAACGTGAGCAGTTCTTC	CASSFTSQREQFF
TRBV2	.	TRBJ2-7	.	TGTGCCAGCAGGTACCCGGGATTTTCCTACGAGCAGTACTTC	CASRYPGFSYEQYF
TRBV19	.	TRBJ2-2	TRBD1	TGTGCCAGTAGTGGGACAGGGCGGACCGGGGAGCTGTTTTTT	CASSGTGRTGELFF
TRBV10-1	.	TRBJ2-3	TRBD2	TGCGCCAGCAGTGAGGGGACTAGCGGTGCCCGCACAGATACGCAGTATTTT	CASSEGTSGARTDTQYF
TRBV2	once	TRBJ2-7	.	TGTGCCAGCCGGGCGGGCGAGCAGTACTTC	CASRAGEQYF
TRBV3-1/TRBV3-2	.	TRBJ2-2	TRBD2	TGTGCCAGCGTCACTAGCGGGAGCTCCGGGGAGCTGTTTTTT	CASVTSGSSGELFF
TRBV3-1/TRBV3-2	.	TRBJ1-2	.	TGTGCCAGCAGCCTCAGAGGAGGGGACTATGGCTACACCTTC	CASSLRGGDYGYTF
TRBV10-1	.	TRBJ2-1	TRBD2	TGCGCCAGCAGTGACGGGGCGGGAGCGAGGAATGAGCAGTTCTTC	CASSDGAGARNEQFF
TRBV18	.	TRBJ1-4	TRBD1	TGTGCCAGCTCACCACAGGGGGCGCTTGATGAAAAACTGTTTTTT	CASSPQGALDEKLFF
TRBV2	.	TRBJ1-1	.	TGTGCCAGCACCGGGGATAAAAAAACTTTCTTT	CASTGDKKTFF
TRBV3-1/TRBV3-2	.	TRBJ2-1	TRBD2	TGTGCCAGCAGCCAAGACACTCTAGCGGGCAATGAGCAGTTCTTC	CASSQDTLAGNEQFF
TRBV7-9	.	TRBJ1-6	.	TGTGCCAGTTCCGAGGGGGAATCACCCCTCCACTTT	CASSEGESPLHF
TRBV2	few	TRBJ1-5	.	TGTGCCAGCAATTTCAGGGGTAATCAGCCCCAGCATTTT	CASNFRGNQPQHF
TRBV2	.	TRBJ2-3	.	TGTGCCAGCAGGCAGACTAGGTCAGATACGCAGTATTTT	CASRQTRSDTQYF